This TCR beta chain derives from a study of metastatic and nonmetastatic thyroid tumors (dated by TCRdb to between 2020 and 2021). As for the study more broadly: For patients with malignant and with benign thyroid disease, the researchers compared repertoires between peripheral blood samples and tumor or nodule tissue samples.

No treatment had been received by any patient before thyroid surgery. Using T-cell receptor beta sequencing, the researchers looked back retrospectively at clinical samples from patients, gathered between about 2011 and 2019. Library method: PCR. Sequenced using an Illumina HiSeq 4000. The TCR beta-chain CDR3 region of each patient was profiled by high-throughput sequencing. Turning to the authors' computational methods: A classifier to discriminate distant-metastatic papillary thyroid cancer patients was built from CDR3 differences across clinicopathological groups. Repertoire diversity was assessed with the Shannon index, and tumor-blood repertoire similarity with the Morisita-Horn index. TCRdb reran the public reads through fastp at Q25 and MiXCR, keeping productive beta chains. The V and J calls were not made by the authors but by TCRdb's processing. The sample table shows approximately 15,000 clones, and roughly a fifth are seen once. Clones ranked in the top ten supply roughly 14% of the sample.

Regarding this clone: The antigen it recognizes is unknown. No base quality information exists; no much larger clone differs at one position.

Overall study results and their limits: In both blood and tumor samples, TCR beta diversity was reported to be significantly higher in malignant tumors than in benign nodules.

From cysteine to phenylalanine, the CDR3 is 15 amino acids long. Only the CDR3 portion is preserved as DNA: 45 bases, with reading frame beginning at the first base. V drops 5 bases and J drops 2 bases, leaving 14 bases in between. Per the germline V gene, SGHRS is the CDR1 and YFSETQ is the CDR2. The chain is encoded by TRBV5-1 joined to TRBJ2-1; no confident D gene assignment can be made. Sequenced sample: blood. The origin of this receptor is a female donor with papillary thyroid cancer or a benign thyroid nodule (not recorded which). Some clones in this sample may be carry-over from other donors' samples. The DNA sequence is TGCGCCAGCAGGGCTACATATAACACCTACAATGAGCAGTTCTTC. This sequence encodes CASRATYNTYNEQFF.